This T cell receptor (beta chain) was observed in a study of cytomegalovirus exposure and HLA in healthy donors. Concerning this clone: Its antigen is not identified.

Points from the study as a whole: Reportedly, a later analysis found an Asian-associated ancestry cluster had fewer N-insertions than the roughly 700-donor mean.

PCR employed 60 Vbeta and 13 Jbeta primers. Profiled with immunoSEQ multiplex PCR; TCRdb holds only in-frame clones, not every one. The table has fewer than 120,000 clones, approximately 84% seen once. With 6 bases removed from V and 4 bases from J, the gap between germline ends came to 12 bases. CDR3 length: 13 residues. Germline loops: CDR1 KGHSH, CDR2 LQKENI. The TCR comes from a man in his forties in good health and CMV-seronegative. Sequencing was performed on PBMCs. The chain has TRBV18 and TRBJ1-1; possible D gene TRBD1, 5 bases. In nucleotides, the CDR3 is TGTGCCAGCTCGCGGCTCGACAGCACTGAAGCTTTCTTT. Amino acid sequence: CASSRLDSTEAFF.